The 17 T cell receptor beta chains presented below share a single source sample, sequenced in a study of T cells in Graves' hyperthyroidism and ophthalmopathy. Amplification of TCR beta CDR3 regions was performed using RNA transcripts as template. The study used the HTBI primer set for a first-round RT-PCR of the TCR CDR3. TCRdb passed the multiplex PCR reads through MiXCR, listing each CDR3 protein once. The sample carries hundreds of thousands of distinct CDR3 sequences, about 24% recorded once. The sample was blood. These receptors were obtained from a woman aged 40 to 55 with Graves' ophthalmopathy.

This clonotype came up many times. V usage is TRBV12-3 or TRBV12-4 and J usage is TRBJ2-7; D not resolved. There are 13 residues in the CDR3. Trimming pared 3 bases from V and 5 bases from J, leaving 11 bases between. DNA of the CDR3: TGTGCCAGCAGTTTTGGGGTAGACGACGAGCAGTACTTC. This encodes CASSFGVDDEQYF.

This clonotype was seen ten or more times. The chain couples TRBV6-5 to TRBJ2-2; no clear D gene. V was clipped by 6 bases and J by 4 bases, with 9 bases between them. Germline lookup yields CDR1 MNHEY and CDR2 SVGAGI. The CDR3 runs 13 residues. For the CDR3, the DNA is TGTGCCAGCAGATCCCCGATCACCGGGGAGCTGTTTTTT. This sequence encodes CASRSPITGELFF.

The chain joins TRBV6-2 or TRBV6-3 to TRBJ2-5, with TRBD2 as a possible D gene (6 bases). The germline V gene has CDR1 MNHEY and CDR2 SVGEGT. Deletions cut 2 bases from V and 5 bases from J, with 12 bases between. The CDR3 has 14 amino acids. The CDR3 protein is CASSYALAWETQYF. CDR3 sequence (DNA): TGTGCCAGCAGTTACGCCCTAGCGTGGGAGACCCAGTACTTC.

V gene TRBV11-1 combines with J gene TRBJ2-2; 9 nucleotides line up with TRBD1. The CDR3 length is 17 residues. The germline CDR1 and CDR2 sequences are SGHAT and FQDESV (reference sequence). After removal of 5 bases from V and 5 bases from J, the junction contained 12 bases not matched to a gene. In DNA form, the CDR3 reads TGTGCCAGCAGCGAGCTGATCTTACAGGGGGCTACCGGGGAGCTGTTTTTT. The encoded protein is CASSELILQGATGELFF.

This clonotype was seen ten or more times. The gene calls are TRBV7-2 and TRBJ2-7; TRBD2 matches at 7 bases. Germline V gene lookup returns CDR1 SGHTA and CDR2 FQGNSA. The V gene end was trimmed by 3 bases and the J gene end by 3 bases; junction bases not matched to a gene: 8. The CDR3 loop spans 15 amino acids. Here the CDR3 reads CASSLGEGRGYEQYF. CDR3 coding DNA: TGTGCCAGCAGCTTGGGGGAGGGGCGGGGCTACGAGCAGTACTTC.

This clonotype has a count of ten or more. The rearrangement joins TRBV6-8 to TRBJ1-5; D call uncertain. Germline assignment: CDR1 MNHGY and CDR2 SAAAGT. The CDR3 length is 14 residues. V was pared by 6 bases and J by 3 bases, with 12 bases between. The CDR3 coding sequence is TGTGCCAGCAGGGCCCGGGCCCCCAATCAGCCCCAGCATTTT. Translating gives CASRARAPNQPQHF.

The chain uses TRBV20-1 and TRBJ1-2, with 8 bases identical to TRBD1. CDR3 length equals 13 residues. Germline CDR1 and CDR2: DFQATT and SNEGSKA (reference sequence). Trimming at V came to 3 bases and at J to 3 bases, leaving 3 bases not matched to a gene. The CDR3 loop reads CSARDRAHYGYTF. The CDR3 DNA follows: TGCAGTGCTAGGGACAGGGCACACTATGGCTACACCTTC.

This clonotype was observed many times. This chain links TRBV10-3 with TRBJ1-1; 7 bases map to TRBD1. The ends lost 2 bases at V and 3 bases at J; junction bases unmatched: 6. This CDR3 is 15 amino acids long. Germline CDR1 is ENHRY and CDR2 is SYGVKD. The CDR3 nucleotides read TGTGCCATCAGTGAGAGGGGGACAGCTTACACTGAAGCTTTCTTT. This sequence encodes CAISERGTAYTEAFF.

This clonotype appeared many times. The V and J genes are TRBV4-2 and TRBJ2-2; D could derive from TRBD1 or TRBD2 (5 bases each). Germline V lookup: CDR1 LGHNA, CDR2 YNFKEQ. This CDR3 spans 14 amino acids. Deletions cut 3 bases from V and 6 bases from J, with 11 bases between. The CDR3 region is CASSHSGAPGELFF. The DNA of the CDR3 is TGTGCCAGCAGCCATTCCGGGGCCCCCGGGGAGCTGTTTTTT.

This clonotype was seen at least ten times. The chain combines TRBV20-1 with TRBJ2-7; 7 positions agree with TRBD2. The J segment lost 0 bases and the V segment lost 0 bases, leaving 5 bases of the junction unmatched. The CDR3 length is 15 residues. Germline CDR1 DFQATT, CDR2 SNEGSKA (reference sequence). In nucleotides, the CDR3 is TGCAGTGCTAGAGATCAGCGGGGCAACTCCTACGAGCAGTACTTC. It encodes CSARDQRGNSYEQYF.

This clonotype was found many times. J is TRBJ2-2 and V is TRBV7-9, with TRBD2 identical over 8 bases. The CDR3 is 16 residues long. CDR1 is SEHNR and CDR2 is FQNEAQ in the germline V gene (reference sequence). The junction had 7 bases not matched to a gene; V was cut back by 2 bases and J by 5 bases. This CDR3 is CASSLFSGSRTGELFF. CDR3 sequence (DNA): TGTGCCAGCAGCTTATTCAGCGGGAGCAGAACCGGGGAGCTGTTTTTT.

Ten or more counts support this clonotype. The CDR3 region has the DNA TGTGCCAGCAGCCCTTGGGGGGGCATCACTGAAGCTTTCTTT. It translates to CASSPWGGITEAFF. The J gene is TRBJ1-1, the V gene TRBV3-1; a weak D match, TRBD1 (6 bases). The V gene lost 4 bases and the J gene lost 4 bases, with 13 bases spanning the gap. CDR1 LGHDT and CDR2 YNNKEL come from the germline V gene (reference sequence). The CDR3 loop spans 14 amino acids.

The CDR3 here is CATSDGQGTNGELFF. CDR3 in DNA: TGTGCCACCAGTGACGGACAGGGGACAAACGGGGAGCTGTTTTTT. The rearrangement joins TRBV24-1 to TRBJ2-2; 9 nucleotides match TRBD1. Germline trimming cut 4 bases from V and 7 bases from J; bases unmatched to any gene: 6. The germline V gene encodes CDR1 KGHDR and CDR2 SFDVKD. The CDR3 extends over 15 amino acids.

This clonotype was found many times. The rearrangement uses TRBV27 and TRBJ1-2; 7 bases line up with TRBD1. The CDR3 contains 15 residues. Losses at the gene ends were 8 bases for V and 8 bases for J; bases not matched to a gene: 17. CDR1 and CDR2 (germline): MNHEY, SMNVEV (reference sequence). As DNA, the CDR3 is TGTGCCAGCGGTCCGCGGTTAACCGGGACAGCAGGCTACACCTTC. This codes for CASGPRLTGTAGYTF.

DNA of the CDR3: TGCAGTGCTAGAGATATTTTGGGGCAGGGGGTTACCTACGAGCAGTACTTC. It translates to CSARDILGQGVTYEQYF. V is TRBV20-1 and J is TRBJ2-7; TRBD1 matches at 7 bases. V was clipped by 0 bases and J by 2 bases; unmatched bases: 13. Germline V gene data show CDR1 as DFQATT and CDR2 as SNEGSKA (reference sequence). The length of the CDR3 is 17 residues.

Ten or more counts support this clonotype. This chain uses TRBV25-1 with TRBJ1-5; D is possibly TRBD1 (6 bases). V lost 2 bases, J lost 3 bases, and 8 bases lay in between. Germline values: CDR1 MGHDK, CDR2 SYGVNS. CDR3 length: 14 amino acids. The CDR3 sequence: CASSETGPNQPQHF. The CDR3 bases are TGTGCCAGCAGTGAAACAGGGCCCAATCAGCCCCAGCATTTT.

In its sample, this clonotype was seen many times. The chain uses TRBV7-2 and TRBJ2-7, with TRBD2 as a possible D gene (5 bases). Trimming shortened V by 1 base and J by 2 bases, and 9 bases separated the two germline ends. Germline CDR1 and CDR2: SGHTA and FQGNSA. CDR3 length: 14 residues. The DNA of the CDR3 is TGTGCCAGCAGCTTAGTTAGGGAGCCCTACGAGCAGTACTTC. Translated: CASSLVREPYEQYF. The complete variable domain, with remaining parts taken from reference TRBV7-2 and TRBJ2-7, reads GAGVSQSPSNKVTEKGKDVELRCDPISGHTALYWYRQSLGQGLEFLIYFQGNSAPDKSGLPSDRFSAERTGGSVSTLTIQRTQQEDSAVYLCASSLVREPYEQYFGPGTRLTVT.